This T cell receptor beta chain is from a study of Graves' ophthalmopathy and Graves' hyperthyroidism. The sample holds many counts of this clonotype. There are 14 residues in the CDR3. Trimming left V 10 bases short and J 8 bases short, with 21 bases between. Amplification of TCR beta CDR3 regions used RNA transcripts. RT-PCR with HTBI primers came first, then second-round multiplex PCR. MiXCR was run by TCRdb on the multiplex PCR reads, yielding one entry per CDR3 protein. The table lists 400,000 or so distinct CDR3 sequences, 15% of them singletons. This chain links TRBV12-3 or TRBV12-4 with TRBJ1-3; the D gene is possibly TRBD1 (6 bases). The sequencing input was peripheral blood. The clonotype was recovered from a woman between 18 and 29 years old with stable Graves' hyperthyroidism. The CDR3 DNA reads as TGTGCCACCAGACAGGCCTCTTCTTTACACACCATATATTTT. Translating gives CATRQASSLHTIYF.